This T cell receptor beta chain was observed in a study of T cell responses to AZD1222 COVID-19 vaccine. Whole-study context: Pooling was applied to second doses at about 4 or about 12 weeks.

Profiled with immunoSEQ multiplex PCR; TCRdb holds only in-frame clones, not every one. Counted here are about 96,000 clones, 80% to 90% occurring once; the ten biggest clones make up around 1.6%. The V end lost 5 bases, the J end lost 4 bases, and 14 bases lay between the germline ends. There are 14 residues in the CDR3. Germline CDR1 reads MNHEY; CDR2 reads SVGAGI. The chain couples TRBV6-5 to TRBJ1-2; D is ambiguous. Sequencing used peripheral blood, obtained on day 0 of AZD1222 vaccination. The source of this sequence is an adult in good health. CDR3 DNA: TGTGCCAGCAGTCCCCTCAATGGTGGCTATGGCTACACCTTC. Protein: CASSPLNGGYGYTF.